The 32 T cell receptor beta chains presented below share a single source sample, sequenced in a study of T cells in Graves' hyperthyroidism and ophthalmopathy. RNA transcripts were the template for amplifying TCR beta CDR3 regions. First-round RT-PCR of the TCR CDR3 relied on the HTBI primer set. From the multiplex PCR reads, TCRdb called clonotypes with MiXCR, one entry per CDR3 protein. The profile covers 240,000 or so distinct CDR3 sequences, with about 15% appearing a single time and approximately 30% taken by the ten largest. The sequenced material came from blood. Receptors were obtained from a woman aged 18-29 years with Graves' ophthalmopathy.

Many counts were recorded for this clonotype. This chain connects TRBV30 to TRBJ2-7; TRBD2 agrees at 13 bases. This CDR3 is 16 amino acids long. The V segment lost 3 bases and the J segment 7 bases; nucleotides outside the gene matches: 12. Germline CDR1 is GTSNPN and CDR2 is SVGIG (reference sequence). CDR3 sequence reads: CAWSEFTSGGAWEQYF. In nucleotides, the CDR3 is TGTGCCTGGAGCGAATTCACTAGCGGGGGGGCCTGGGAGCAGTACTTC. The full variable domain, in which reference TRBV30 and TRBJ2-7 provide the parts outside the CDR3, is SQTIHQWPATLVQPVGSPLSLECTVEGTSNPNLYWYRQAAGRGLQLLFYSVGIGQISSEVPQNLSASRPQDRQFILSSKKLLLSDSGFYLCAWSEFTSGGAWEQYFGPGTRLTVT.

Concerning this clonotype: A much bigger clone sits one base away, suggesting this may be a read error. Given the absence of the conserved phenylalanine or tryptophan at the CDR3 end, a read error is likely. This chain connects TRBV27 to TRBJ2-7, with 8 positions matching TRBD1. CDR3 size: 14 residues. The germline CDR1 and CDR2 sequences are MNHEY and SMNVEV (reference sequence). Trimming at V came to 3 bases and at J to 6 bases, leaving 7 bases not matched to a gene. The CDR3 reads CASSLVDRASEQYL. The CDR3 region has the DNA TGTGCCAGCAGTTTGGTGGACAGGGCTAGCGAGCAGTACCTC.

At least ten counts were recorded for this clonotype. The chain recombines TRBV6-1 with TRBJ1-5; D is undetermined. The germline CDR1 and CDR2 sequences are MNHNS and SASEGT. The CDR3 is 13 amino acids. Between the trimmed V and J ends, which lost 5 bases and 7 bases, there was a span of 12 bases. CDR3 coding DNA: TGTGCCAGCAGTTACAGATTCGGCCAGCCCCAGCATTTT. Protein sequence: CASSYRFGQPQHF.

This clonotype was picked up many times. The V and J genes are TRBV11-2 and TRBJ2-7; the match to TRBD2 covers 9 bases. This CDR3 comprises 15 residues. Germline assignment: CDR1 SGHAT and CDR2 FQNNGV. J gave up 2 bases and V 2 bases, and 4 bases lay outside the gene matches. The CDR3 DNA follows: TGTGCCAGCAGCTTAAAGCTAGCGGGGCCCTACGAGCAGTACTTC. Protein sequence: CASSLKLAGPYEQYF.

Ten or more counts support this clonotype. J is TRBJ2-1 and V is TRBV7-9; 7 nucleotides match TRBD2. Per germline, CDR1 SEHNR and CDR2 FQNEAQ (reference sequence). The length of the CDR3 is 15 residues. V shed 2 bases, J shed 4 bases, and the junction held 5 bases outside the gene matches. CDR3 loop: CASSLSGMGYNEQFF. The CDR3 DNA reads as TGTGCCAGCAGCTTAAGCGGGATGGGGTACAATGAGCAGTTCTTC.

The chain is built from TRBV7-2 and TRBJ1-2; 10 positions match TRBD1. Germline trimming cut 6 bases from V and 2 bases from J; bases unmatched to any gene: 9. The CDR3 has 16 amino acids. Germline assignment: CDR1 SGHTA and CDR2 FQGNSA. CDR3 in amino acids: CASRLLTGQGNYGYTF. The CDR3 coding sequence is TGTGCCAGCAGATTACTTACGGGACAGGGGAACTATGGCTACACCTTC. Full variable domain (missing parts from reference TRBV7-2 and TRBJ1-2): GAGVSQSPSNKVTEKGKDVELRCDPISGHTALYWYRQSLGQGLEFLIYFQGNSAPDKSGLPSDRFSAERTGGSVSTLTIQRTQQEDSAVYLCASRLLTGQGNYGYTFGSGTRLTVV.

This chain uses TRBV20-1 with TRBJ2-1; maybe TRBD2 (6 bases). The V gene's germline CDR1 is DFQATT and CDR2 SNEGSKA (reference sequence). V lost 1 base and J lost 0, with 13 bases in between. The CDR3 runs to 16 residues. DNA of the CDR3: TGCAGTGCTAGAGCGATGTTGCGGGGCTCCTACAATGAGCAGTTCTTC. As protein: CSARAMLRGSYNEQFF.

This clonotype has ten or more counts. The V gene is TRBV4-1, the J gene TRBJ2-2, with D perhaps matching TRBD2 (7 bases). Trimming removed 3 bases at V and 4 bases at J, with 18 bases between. The CDR3 length is 17 residues. In germline, CDR1 is MGHRA, CDR2 YSYEKL. The DNA of the CDR3 is TGCGCCAGCAGCCACGCCGCAGGGCGGGGGCTCACCGGGGAGCTGTTTTTT. Protein: CASSHAAGRGLTGELFF.

This clonotype was counted at least ten times. The chain is built from TRBV27 and TRBJ1-5; no clear D gene. Looked up from germline, CDR1 is MNHEY and CDR2 is SMNVEV (reference sequence). There are 17 residues in the CDR3. Trimming removed 5 bases from V and 4 bases from J, with 21 bases in between. In DNA form, the CDR3 reads TGTGCCAGCAGTCCTCTAGGACGTATGGAGGGTAATCAGCCCCAGCATTTT. Its translation is CASSPLGRMEGNQPQHF.

The rearrangement links TRBV20-1 to TRBJ2-3; 8 bases agree with TRBD2. V shed 5 bases, J shed 1 base, and the junction held 5 bases outside the gene matches. In germline, CDR1 is DFQATT, CDR2 SNEGSKA (reference sequence). The CDR3 consists of 14 residues. CDR3 protein: CSADYSGGTDTQYF. DNA of the CDR3: TGCAGTGCTGATTATAGCGGGGGCACAGATACGCAGTATTTT.

This rearrangement joins TRBV3-1 to TRBJ2-5, with no clear D. The CDR3 has 14 residues. V was cut by 1 base and J by 5 bases, with 11 bases left in between. Germline-derived CDR1 and CDR2 are LGHDT and YNNKEL (reference sequence). The CDR3: CASSQVTREETQYF. The CDR3 DNA reads TGTGCCAGCAGCCAAGTAACCCGTGAGGAGACCCAGTACTTC.

This clonotype was seen repeatedly, ten times or more. CDR3 bases: TGTGCCAGCAGTTACGGAGGAGACTACGAGCAGTACTTC. It is translated as CASSYGGDYEQYF. This chain joins TRBV6-5 and TRBJ2-7, with D perhaps TRBD2 (5 bases). The V end was cut by 2 bases, the J end by 3 bases, with 8 bases between. Germline CDR1 is MNHEY and CDR2 is SVGAGI. This CDR3 comprises 13 residues.

The sample holds many counts of this clonotype. J is TRBJ2-4 and V is TRBV12-3 or TRBV12-4; D call uncertain. Trimming shortened V by 0 bases and J by 0 bases, and 9 bases separated the two germline ends. The CDR3 sequence is 16 residues long. CDR3 nucleotide sequence: TGTGCCAGCAGTTTAGCGGCAGTCTTAGCCAAAAACATTCAGTACTTC. Translation gives CASSLAAVLAKNIQYF.

This clonotype has at least ten counts. V usage is TRBV28 and J usage is TRBJ1-3; D may be TRBD1 (5 bases). The CDR3 is 16 amino acids. With 4 bases removed from V and 4 bases from J, the gap between germline ends came to 17 bases. CDR1 is MDHEN and CDR2 is SYDVKM in the germline V gene. The CDR3 DNA follows: TGTGCCAGCAGTTCGGGGGGGGGAGGCCCGGGAAACACCATATATTTT. Translating gives CASSSGGGGPGNTIYF. The variable domain in full, completed from reference TRBV28 and TRBJ1-3, reads DVKVTQSSRYLVKRTGEKVFLECVQDMDHENMFWYRQDPGLGLRLIYFSYDVKMKEKGDIPEGYSVSREKKERFSLILESASTNQTSMYLCASSSGGGGPGNTIYFGEGSWLTVV.

This clonotype was counted at least ten times. The rearrangement joins TRBV20-1 to TRBJ2-7; D gene uncertain. The germline gives CDR1 DFQATT, CDR2 SNEGSKA (reference sequence). CDR3 length equals 13 residues. With 3 bases removed from V and 3 bases from J, the gap between germline ends came to 12 bases. CDR3 sequence (DNA): TGCAGTGCTAGGGGTGGTGGGATCTACGAGCAGTACTTC. Translating it yields CSARGGGIYEQYF.

On this clonotype itself: A much larger clone is a single base away; this may be a read error. The rearrangement joins TRBV10-3 to TRBJ1-1, with TRBD1 as a possible D gene (5 bases). The V gene lost 5 bases and the J gene lost 12 bases, with 22 bases spanning the gap. In germline, CDR1 is ENHRY, CDR2 SYGVKD. This CDR3 comprises 14 residues. CDR3 in amino acids: CAISKSRDPGPTFF. The CDR3 DNA sequence: TGTGCCATCAGTAAATCCCGGGACCCCGGGCCGACTTTCTTT.

The CDR3 region has the DNA TGCAGTGCTAGAGATCCGGCGGGGGGGGAGACCCAGTACTTC. Its protein product is CSARDPAGGETQYF. This chain links TRBV20-1 with TRBJ2-5; TRBD2 matches 9 bases. This CDR3 comprises 14 residues. Trimming cost V 0 bases and J 5 bases; bases outside gene matches: 4. The germline gives CDR1 DFQATT, CDR2 SNEGSKA (reference sequence).

The chain couples TRBV24-1 to TRBJ2-1; TRBD2 matches at 15 bases. This CDR3 region has 15 residues. Germline loops: CDR1 KGHDR, CDR2 SFDVKD. The junction had 8 bases not matched to a gene; V was cut back by 10 bases and J by 8 bases. CDR3 coding DNA: TGTGCCACAACGTATGGGACTAGCGGGAGGTATGAGCAGTTCTTC. Protein: CATTYGTSGRYEQFF.

This clonotype was seen ten or more times. This rearrangement joins TRBV27 to TRBJ2-2; 11 bases fit TRBD2. Losses at the gene ends were 5 bases for V and 0 bases for J; bases not matched to a gene: 8. Germline-derived CDR1 and CDR2 are MNHEY and SMNVEV (reference sequence). There are 18 residues in the CDR3. The CDR3 sequence: CASSPRPGLAANTGELFF. For the CDR3, the DNA is TGTGCCAGCAGTCCACGGCCGGGACTAGCGGCGAACACCGGGGAGCTGTTTTTT.

This clonotype showed up just a few times. The chain employs TRBV6-1 and TRBJ1-4; D gene uncertain. Germline CDR1 reads MNHNS; CDR2 reads SASEGT. The CDR3 loop spans 15 amino acids. V was cut by 5 bases and J by 8 bases, with 18 bases left in between. The CDR3 DNA sequence: TGTGCCAGCAGTTCCCGTATGTCCCCAGGCGAAAAACTGTTTTTT. Translating gives CASSSRMSPGEKLFF.

This clonotype has just a few counts. The chain employs TRBV11-3 and TRBJ1-2; D not resolved. The CDR3 is made up of 14 amino acids. Germline CDR1 SGHNT, CDR2 YENEEA. Trimming pared 5 bases from V and 3 bases from J, leaving 13 bases between. CDR3 loop: CASSRDKGYYGYTF. CDR3 DNA: TGTGCCAGCAGCCGTGATAAGGGTTACTATGGCTACACCTTC.

The CDR3 coding sequence is TGTGCCAGCAGCTTTGGGCCGATCAGCTCTGGAAACACCATATATTTT. The encoded protein is CASSFGPISSGNTIYF. The chain uses TRBV13 and TRBJ1-3; D not certain. Germline CDR1 reads PRHDT; CDR2 reads FYEKMQ (reference sequence). V was trimmed by 3 bases and J by 0 bases, leaving 12 bases between them. There are 16 residues in the CDR3.

This clonotype has a count of ten or more. The rearrangement links TRBV20-1 to TRBJ1-5, with TRBD1 as a possible D gene (5 bases). V shed 3 bases and J shed 7 bases, with 13 bases lying between them. The CDR3 sequence is 13 residues long. Germline CDR1 reads DFQATT; CDR2 reads SNEGSKA (reference sequence). CDR3 protein: CSASRGMYQPQHF. The CDR3 DNA reads as TGCAGTGCTAGCCGGGGGATGTACCAGCCCCAGCATTTT.

This clonotype was counted ten times or more. The chain couples TRBV11-2 to TRBJ2-5; no clear D. Trimming removed 5 bases at V and 5 bases at J, with 9 bases between. Germline-derived CDR1 and CDR2 are SGHAT and FQNNGV. CDR3 size: 12 residues. CDR3 in DNA: TGTGCCAGCAGCCGAAGAGACGAGACCCAGTACTTC. Translating it yields CASSRRDETQYF.

The table lists this clonotype with many counts. The chain recombines TRBV3-1 with TRBJ1-1, with 7 bases identical to TRBD1. V was pared by 1 base and J by 10 bases, with 6 bases of the junction left unmatched. CDR1 and CDR2 from the germline V gene are LGHDT and YNNKEL (reference sequence). The CDR3 has 13 residues. This CDR3 is CASSQGQGGGAFF. The CDR3 DNA is TGTGCCAGCAGCCAAGGACAGGGAGGGGGAGCTTTCTTT. Full variable domain (rest looked up from reference TRBV3-1 and TRBJ1-1): DTAVSQTPKYLVTQMGNDKSIKCEQNLGHDTMYWYKQDSKKFLKIMFSYNNKELIINETVPNRFSPKSPDKAHLNLHINSLELGDSAVYFCASSQGQGGGAFFGQGTRLTVV.

This clonotype was found many times. The rearrangement joins TRBV18 to TRBJ2-7, with a tentative D call TRBD2 (5 bases). Looked up from germline, CDR1 is KGHSH and CDR2 is LQKENI. Trimming shortened V by 6 bases and J by 0 bases, and 12 bases separated the two germline ends. CDR3 length: 14 residues. In DNA form, the CDR3 reads TGTGCCAGCTCGCCGACTATTAACTCCTACGAGCAGTACTTC. Amino acid sequence: CASSPTINSYEQYF. Based on the CDR3 plus reference TRBV18 and TRBJ2-7, the full variable domain is NAGVMQNPRHLVRRRGQEARLRCSPMKGHSHVYWYRQLPEEGLKFMVYLQKENIIDESGMPKERFSAEFPKEGPSILRIQQVVRGDSAAYFCASSPTINSYEQYFGPGTRLTVT.

This clonotype was counted at least ten times. The CDR3 DNA is TGTGCCAGCAGCCGAGGAACCACTGAAGCTTTCTTT. Amino acids: CASSRGTTEAFF. This chain links TRBV3-1 with TRBJ1-1; D is uncertain. The CDR3 loop spans 12 amino acids. Trimming shortened V by 4 bases and J by 4 bases, and 7 bases separated the two germline ends. Germline CDR1 reads LGHDT; CDR2 reads YNNKEL (reference sequence).

In this sample, this clonotype turned up many times. The CDR3 bases are TGTGCCAGCTCCACAGTCGGGGGACCCAACTATGGCTACACCTTC. Encoded protein: CASSTVGGPNYGYTF. J is TRBJ1-2 and V is TRBV28; possible D gene TRBD1, 5 bases. In germline, CDR1 is MDHEN, CDR2 SYDVKM. The CDR3 covers 15 residues. V shed 8 bases and J shed 2 bases, with 18 bases lying between them.

This clonotype occurred many times. The chain carries TRBV29-1 and TRBJ2-1; a weak D match, TRBD2 (6 bases). CDR1 is SQVTM and CDR2 is ANQGSEA in the germline V gene. V lost 2 bases and J 12 bases, leaving 14 bases between the germline ends. The CDR3 length is 12 residues. CDR3 DNA sequence: TGCAGCGTTGAAACCCCCGGGGGAGGGCAGTTCTTC. Translating gives CSVETPGGGQFF.

This clonotype was counted ten times or more. This sequence may be a read error, since a much larger clone differs from it by one base. V is TRBV20-1 and J is TRBJ2-3; 7 bases align to TRBD2. The CDR3 is made up of 13 amino acids. CDR1 and CDR2 from the germline V gene are DFQATT and SNEGSKA (reference sequence). V trimming: 5 bases; J trimming: 1 base; junction bases outside the gene matches: 3. The CDR3 loop reads CSAVAGGTDTQYF. The CDR3 nucleotides are TGCAGTGCTGTCGCGGGGGGCACAGATACGCAGTATTTT.

This clonotype was picked up many times. This chain uses TRBV12-3 or TRBV12-4 with TRBJ2-6, with D unresolved. The germline V and J ends were trimmed by 1 base and 0 bases, with 7 bases remaining between them. This CDR3 region has 16 residues. CDR3 sequence (DNA): TGTGCCAGCAGTTTAGGGGCCCACTCTGGGGCCAACGTCCTGACTTTC. Protein: CASSLGAHSGANVLTF.

This clonotype has just a few counts. Just one base apart from a much larger clone, this may be a read error. The gene calls are TRBV24-1 and TRBJ2-1; 11 positions match TRBD1. Germline V CDR1 and CDR2: KGHDR, SFDVKD. This CDR3 contains 14 residues. The CDR3, as DNA: TGTGCCACCCCGACCCGGGACAGGGGGTATGAGCAGCACTTC. The encoded protein is CATPTRDRGYEQHF.